This T cell receptor beta chain was obtained from a study of T cells in Graves' hyperthyroidism and ophthalmopathy. Study results and limitations: Most clonotypes expanded in the thyroid (above 0.001) were also present in blood. Through a model of 13 V-J features, ophthalmopathy was separated from stable hyperthyroidism.

From RNA transcripts, TCR beta CDR3 regions were amplified. HTBI primers were used for first-round RT-PCR of the TCR CDR3. Using its own MiXCR run on the multiplex PCR reads, TCRdb lists one record per CDR3 protein. The sample lists hundreds of thousands of distinct CDR3 sequences, about 16% seen once, with 30% to 35% in the top ten. PBMCs were derived from around 10 ml fresh peripheral blood. In the case of this clonotype: The target antigen is unknown.

The sample comprised blood. This TCR was sampled from a woman aged 30 to 39 with Graves' hyperthyroidism.

This chain's CDR3 is CASSQGAGYGYTF. In DNA form, the CDR3 reads TGTGCCAGCAGCCAGGGGGCTGGCTATGGCTACACCTTC. J is TRBJ1-2 and V is TRBV6-1, with 8 positions matching TRBD1. Germline V gene data show CDR1 as MNHNS and CDR2 as SASEGT. CDR3 length: 13 amino acids. Germline trimming cut 6 bases from V and 4 bases from J; bases unmatched to any gene: 4.